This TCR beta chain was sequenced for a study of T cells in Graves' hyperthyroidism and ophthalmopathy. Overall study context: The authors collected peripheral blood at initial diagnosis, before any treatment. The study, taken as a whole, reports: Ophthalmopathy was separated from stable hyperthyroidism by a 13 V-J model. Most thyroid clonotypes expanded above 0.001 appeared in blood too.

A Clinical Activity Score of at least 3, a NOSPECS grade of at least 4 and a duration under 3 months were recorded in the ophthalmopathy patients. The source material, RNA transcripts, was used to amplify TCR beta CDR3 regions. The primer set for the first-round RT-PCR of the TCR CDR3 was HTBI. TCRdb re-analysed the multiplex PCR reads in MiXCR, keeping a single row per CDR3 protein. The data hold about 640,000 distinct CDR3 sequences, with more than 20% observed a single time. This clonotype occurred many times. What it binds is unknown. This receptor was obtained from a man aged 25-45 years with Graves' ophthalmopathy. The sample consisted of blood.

CDR3 sequence: CASSSRTSREYNEQFF. As DNA, the CDR3 is TGTGCCAGCAGCTCGAGAACTAGCCGAGAGTACAATGAGCAGTTCTTC. The chain combines TRBV11-2 with TRBJ2-1, with D maybe TRBD2 (6 bases). CDR3 length: 16 amino acids. Trimming pared 4 bases from V and 4 bases from J, leaving 17 bases between. Germline V gene data show CDR1 as SGHAT and CDR2 as FQNNGV.